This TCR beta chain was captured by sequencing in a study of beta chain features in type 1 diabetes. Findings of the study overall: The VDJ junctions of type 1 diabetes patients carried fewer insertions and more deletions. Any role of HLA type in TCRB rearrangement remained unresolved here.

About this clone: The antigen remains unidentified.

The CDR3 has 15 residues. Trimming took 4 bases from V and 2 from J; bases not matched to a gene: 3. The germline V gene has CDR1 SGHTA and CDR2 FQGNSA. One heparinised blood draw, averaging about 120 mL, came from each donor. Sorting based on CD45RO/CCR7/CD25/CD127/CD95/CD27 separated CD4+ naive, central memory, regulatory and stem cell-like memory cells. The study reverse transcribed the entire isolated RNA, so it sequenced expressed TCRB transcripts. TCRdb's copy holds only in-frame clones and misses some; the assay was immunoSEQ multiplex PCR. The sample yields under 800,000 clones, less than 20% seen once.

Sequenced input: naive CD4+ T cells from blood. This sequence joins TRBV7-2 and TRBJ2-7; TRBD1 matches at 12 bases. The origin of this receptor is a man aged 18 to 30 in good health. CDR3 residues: CASSSRDRGPYEQYF. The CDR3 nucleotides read TGTGCCAGCAGCTCGCGGGACAGGGGGCCCTACGAGCAGTACTTC. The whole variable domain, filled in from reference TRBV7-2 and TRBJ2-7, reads GAGVSQSPSNKVTEKGKDVELRCDPISGHTALYWYRQSLGQGLEFLIYFQGNSAPDKSGLPSDRFSAERTGGSVSTLTIQRTQQEDSAVYLCASSSRDRGPYEQYFGPGTRLTVT.